This TCR beta chain appears in the sequencing data of a study of shared clonotypes between healthy human individuals. Per the germline V gene, CDR1 is SQVTM and CDR2 is ANQGSEA. The CDR3 is 14 residues long. Deletions cut 7 bases from V and 3 bases from J, with 19 bases between. Generated by immunoSEQ multiplex PCR, the TCRdb table keeps only in-frame clones and is missing some. This sample has around 370,000 clones, with 96% found just once. The chain has TRBV29-1 and TRBJ2-7; the D gene could be TRBD1 or TRBD2 (5 bases each). The source material was memory CD8+ T cells sorted from blood. Subset reported: CD45RO+ cells pooled with CCR7-negative TemRA cells. This receptor was identified in a man younger than 40 in good health. The CDR3, as DNA: TGCAGCGCCTCACCCTCGGGACCAATCTACGAGCAGTACTTC. This codes for CSASPSGPIYEQYF.